Shown below are 32 T cell receptor beta chains from a single sample sequenced in a study of T cell repertoires in cytomegalovirus infection. MiXCR was run by TCRdb on the reads, yielding one entry per CDR3 protein. The data hold approximately 70,000 distinct CDR3 sequences, with approximately 24% observed a single time. Their recognized antigens are unknown. The sequencing input was PBMCs, sequenced either directly or after in vitro stimulation (not recorded which). These receptors were collected from a human donor in good health (CMV status not recorded). Some clones in this sample may be carry-over from other donors' samples.

The chain has TRBV27 and TRBJ1-3; D remains unclear. Trimming shortened V by 3 bases and J by 4 bases, and 16 bases separated the two germline ends. Germline CDR1 and CDR2: MNHEY and SMNVEV (reference sequence). The CDR3 sequence is 16 residues long. CDR3 residues: CASSFSFPEEGNTIYF. CDR3 DNA sequence: TGTGCCAGCAGTTTCAGTTTTCCGGAGGAGGGAAACACCATATATTTT.

This clonotype occurred many times. V is TRBV7-8 and J is TRBJ1-6; perhaps TRBD1 as D (5 bases). Germline values: CDR1 SGHVS, CDR2 FQNEAQ. This CDR3 is built from 13 residues. V shed 2 bases and J shed 13 bases, with 12 bases lying between them. The CDR3 DNA sequence: TGTGCCAGCAGCTTACCGGGGCAGACGCCCCTCCACTTT. It translates to CASSLPGQTPLHF.

The gene calls are TRBV6-2 or TRBV6-3 and TRBJ1-5; weak D call: TRBD1 (5 bases). V was pared by 6 bases and J by 11 bases, with 20 bases between. Germline V gene data show CDR1 as MNHEY and CDR2 as SVGEGT. The CDR3 is made up of 14 amino acids. The CDR3 here is CASRRNPLMGAQHF. DNA for the CDR3: TGTGCCAGCAGAAGAAACCCTCTCATGGGGGCCCAGCATTTT.

CDR3 nucleotide sequence: TGTGCCAGCAGCTTGGGGGGCCAGCGAAACGAGCAGTACTTC. It yields the protein CASSLGGQRNEQYF. The chain links TRBV7-2 to TRBJ2-7; either TRBD1 or TRBD2 may supply D (6 bases each). V shed 3 bases and J shed 5 bases, with 14 bases lying between them. This CDR3 spans 14 amino acids. CDR1 and CDR2 from the germline V gene are SGHTA and FQGNSA.

The genes are TRBV11-2 and TRBJ2-5, with D hard to call. This CDR3 has 13 residues. Between the trimmed V and J ends, which lost 2 bases and 5 bases, there was a span of 9 bases. Germline-derived CDR1 and CDR2 are SGHAT and FQNNGV. The CDR3 here is CASSLIGQETQYF. Here the CDR3 DNA reads TGTGCCAGCAGCTTAATAGGGCAGGAGACCCAGTACTTC. The whole variable domain, remainder taken from reference TRBV11-2 and TRBJ2-5, is EAGVAQSPRYKIIEKRQSVAFWCNPISGHATLYWYQQILGQGPKLLIQFQNNGVVDDSQLPKDRFSAERLKGVDSTLKIQPAKLEDSAVYLCASSLIGQETQYFGPGTRLLVL.

The CDR3 DNA reads as TGTGCCAGTCGTATCGGAGACGCCGAAAAACTGTTTTTT. Amino acid sequence: CASRIGDAEKLFF. This rearrangement joins TRBV7-9 to TRBJ1-4, with D uncertain. The CDR3 loop spans 13 amino acids. The V end was cut by 9 bases, the J end by 8 bases, with 16 bases between. CDR1 is SEHNR, CDR2 FQNEAQ, per germline (reference sequence).

The rearrangement joins TRBV7-2 to TRBJ2-3; no firm D call. This CDR3 spans 15 amino acids. The V and J ends lost 2 bases and 3 bases respectively, with 12 bases between them. CDR1 is SGHTA, CDR2 FQGNSA, per germline. CDR3 bases: TGTGCCAGCAGCTTACGACTTAGAGGAACAGATACGCAGTATTTT. Translating it yields CASSLRLRGTDTQYF. The full variable domain, rest sourced from reference TRBV7-2 and TRBJ2-3, is GAGVSQSPSNKVTEKGKDVELRCDPISGHTALYWYRQSLGQGLEFLIYFQGNSAPDKSGLPSDRFSAERTGGSVSTLTIQRTQQEDSAVYLCASSLRLRGTDTQYFGPGTRLTVL.

V gene TRBV6-2 or TRBV6-3 combines with J gene TRBJ2-7; no clear D. The V gene's germline CDR1 is MNHEY and CDR2 SVGEGT. The CDR3 runs 13 residues. V lost 7 bases and J lost 2, with 12 bases in between. The CDR3, as DNA: TGTGCCAGCACCGCGGACCCTACCTACGAGCAGTACGTC. Amino acid sequence: CASTADPTYEQYV.

In this sample, this clonotype turned up a few times. The CDR3 sequence: CASRRPGQGNLGNSPLHF. CDR3 nucleotide sequence: TGTGCCAGCAGGCGGCCGGGACAGGGGAACCTCGGTAATTCACCCCTCCACTTT. J is TRBJ1-6 and V is TRBV11-2; 10 bases line up with TRBD1. The trim removed 6 bases at V and 6 bases at J, leaving 14 bases unmatched. CDR1 and CDR2 from the germline V gene are SGHAT and FQNNGV. This CDR3 spans 18 amino acids.

This clonotype has only a few counts. The chain couples TRBV27 to TRBJ2-1; D uncertain. V lost 5 bases to trimming and J lost 6 bases, with 23 bases between them. The CDR3 covers 17 residues. CDR1 is MNHEY, CDR2 SMNVEV, per germline (reference sequence). For the CDR3, the DNA is TGTGCCAGCAGTCCAACGGATGTGCTCGGTAAGGTCAATGAGCAGTTCTTC. As protein: CASSPTDVLGKVNEQFF.

The chain employs TRBV9 and TRBJ1-1; D unresolved. Trimming stripped 0 bases from V and 3 bases from J, with 6 bases between. CDR3 length: 13 amino acids. Germline V gene lookup returns CDR1 SGDLS and CDR2 YYNGEE. The CDR3 DNA reads as TGTGCCAGCAGCGTAGGGGAATACACTGAAGCTTTCTTT. Protein: CASSVGEYTEAFF.

The chain couples TRBV5-4 to TRBJ2-5; 7 bases match TRBD1. The CDR3 runs 14 residues. J was trimmed by 3 bases and V by 5 bases; bases with no gene match: 7. Germline CDR1 SGHNT, CDR2 YYREEE (reference sequence). Written as DNA, the CDR3 is TGTGCCAGCAGTGGCCAAGGGGGCGAAGAGACCCAGTACTTC. Translated, it gives CASSGQGGEETQYF.

This chain joins TRBV9 and TRBJ2-1; weak D call: TRBD2 (5 bases). The V and J ends lost 3 bases and 2 bases respectively, with 12 bases between them. CDR3 length: 15 residues. CDR1 is SGDLS, CDR2 YYNGEE, per germline. The CDR3 bases are TGTGCCAGCAGCGAAAGCGGACTCCCCTACAATGAGCAGTTCTTC. As protein: CASSESGLPYNEQFF.

This clonotype came up many times. The chain is built from TRBV7-2 and TRBJ2-3; D not resolved. V was pared by 5 bases and J by 4 bases, with 13 bases between. CDR3 length: 14 amino acids. CDR1 SGHTA and CDR2 FQGNSA come from the germline V gene. As DNA, the CDR3 is TGTGCCAGCAGCCCGATTCACTTCCCAGATACGCAGTATTTT. Translated: CASSPIHFPDTQYF.

This clonotype was recorded at least ten times. The V gene is TRBV28, the J gene TRBJ1-1, with D possibly matching TRBD1 (5 bases). The CDR3 runs to 14 residues. Between the trimmed V and J ends, which lost 4 bases and 2 bases, there was a span of 11 bases. Germline CDR1 MDHEN, CDR2 SYDVKM. The CDR3, as DNA: TGTGCCAGCAGTTCCGCGACAGCAAACACTGAAGCTTTCTTT. Residues: CASSSATANTEAFF.

This chain's CDR3 is CASSQLRYTGELFF. The CDR3 bases are TGTGCCAGCAGCCAATTGCGGTACACCGGGGAGCTGTTTTTT. The gene calls are TRBV3-1 and TRBJ2-2, with D uncertain. The CDR3 totals 14 residues. CDR1 LGHDT and CDR2 YNNKEL come from the germline V gene (reference sequence). V was pared by 2 bases and J by 3 bases, with 7 bases between.

The rearrangement joins TRBV12-3 or TRBV12-4 to TRBJ2-5, with 7 bases lining up with TRBD2. The V gene end was trimmed by 5 bases and the J gene end by 5 bases; junction bases not matched to a gene: 2. The CDR3 has 12 residues. The DNA for the CDR3 is TGTGCCAGCAGTCCCGGGAGGGAGACCCAGTACTTC. Translating it yields CASSPGRETQYF.

This chain connects TRBV9 to TRBJ2-2; 9 positions match TRBD2. With 2 bases clipped from V and 5 bases from J, the junction kept 4 bases outside the gene matches. Germline V lookup: CDR1 SGDLS, CDR2 YYNGEE. This CDR3 region has 15 residues. The CDR3 DNA follows: TGTGCCAGCAGCGTGCTAGCGGGAATGACCGGGGAGCTGTTTTTT. Residues: CASSVLAGMTGELFF.

This clonotype was detected ten times or more. The chain joins TRBV7-2 to TRBJ2-5; D might be TRBD1 (6 bases). The ends were cut back, 10 bases at V and 3 bases at J, with 15 bases in the middle. CDR1 and CDR2 (germline): SGHTA, FQGNSA. The CDR3 spans 13 residues. CDR3 coding DNA: TGTGCCACACAGGGAAGTCCTAAAGAGACCCAGTACTTC. Translated: CATQGSPKETQYF.

This clonotype was counted ten times or more. This chain joins TRBV7-2 and TRBJ2-2; 7 nucleotides line up with TRBD1. With 0 bases clipped from V and 0 bases from J, the junction kept 7 bases outside the gene matches. Looked up from germline, CDR1 is SGHTA and CDR2 is FQGNSA. CDR3 length: 18 residues. The CDR3 DNA follows: TGTGCCAGCAGCTTAGCGCAAGGGGGCCTAACGAACACCGGGGAGCTGTTTTTT. It encodes CASSLAQGGLTNTGELFF.

The V and J genes are TRBV7-9 and TRBJ1-1; 8 positions agree with TRBD1. V shed 3 bases and J 4 bases; nucleotides not matched to a gene: 4. This CDR3 comprises 14 residues. Germline CDR1 and CDR2: SEHNR and FQNEAQ (reference sequence). The CDR3 protein is CASSFGQGGTEAFF. The CDR3 region has the DNA TGTGCCAGCAGCTTTGGACAGGGTGGCACTGAAGCTTTCTTT.

This chain uses TRBV7-8 with TRBJ2-1; D not resolved. The CDR3 sequence is 13 residues long. Trimming took off 3 bases at V and 8 bases at J, with 11 bases between the two ends. CDR1 is SGHVS, CDR2 FQNEAQ, per germline. Here the CDR3 DNA reads TGTGCCAGCAGCTTTAAAAGGGCCGATGAGCAGTTCTTC. This sequence encodes CASSFKRADEQFF.

This clonotype was seen repeatedly, ten times or more. The chain recombines TRBV7-2 with TRBJ2-1; possibly TRBD1 for D (5 bases). CDR3 length: 15 residues. From germline, CDR1 is SGHTA and CDR2 FQGNSA. The V gene lost 3 bases and the J gene lost 8 bases, with 17 bases spanning the gap. CDR3 loop: CASSFGSGHWDEQFF. The CDR3 DNA reads TGTGCCAGCAGCTTCGGCAGTGGACACTGGGATGAGCAGTTCTTC. Using reference TRBV7-2 and TRBJ2-1 for the parts outside the CDR3, the full variable domain is GAGVSQSPSNKVTEKGKDVELRCDPISGHTALYWYRQSLGQGLEFLIYFQGNSAPDKSGLPSDRFSAERTGGSVSTLTIQRTQQEDSAVYLCASSFGSGHWDEQFFGPGTRLTVL.

This clonotype was recorded at least ten times. The rearrangement joins TRBV7-7 to TRBJ2-1; D assignment may be TRBD1 or TRBD2 (5 bases each). Between the trimmed V and J ends, which lost 5 bases and 10 bases, there was a span of 15 bases. CDR3 length: 13 residues. Germline V gene sequence: CDR1 SSHAT, CDR2 FNYEAQ (reference sequence). The CDR3 sequence: CASSAERGEEQFF. The DNA of the CDR3 is TGTGCCAGCAGCGCGGAAAGAGGGGAAGAGCAGTTCTTC.

The sample holds a few counts of this clonotype. The chain has TRBV6-2 or TRBV6-3 and TRBJ1-1; no firm D call. Germline V gene data show CDR1 as MNHEY and CDR2 as SVGEGT. V gave up 4 bases and J gave up 1 base, with 7 bases separating them. The CDR3 totals 13 residues. In nucleotides, the CDR3 is TGTGCCAGCAGTTCCCCCGGGAACACTGAAGCTTTCTTT. Its protein is CASSSPGNTEAFF.

The rearrangement joins TRBV25-1 to TRBJ2-2, with 7 bases that match TRBD2. V lost 2 bases to trimming and J lost 6 bases; unmatched junction nucleotides: 6. This CDR3 region has 15 residues. Germline V CDR1 and CDR2: MGHDK, SYGVNS. CDR3 coding DNA: TGTGCCAGCAGTGAAGCAGGGAGGGAAGCCGGGGAGCTGTTTTTT. Its translation: CASSEAGREAGELFF.

The CDR3 sequence: CASSYTGRRTGELFF. In nucleotides, the CDR3 is TGTGCCAGCAGTTATACAGGGCGGCGGACCGGGGAGCTGTTTTTT. The rearrangement uses TRBV6-6 and TRBJ2-2; TRBD1 might be the D (6 bases). The V end lost 3 bases, the J end lost 5 bases, and 13 bases lay between the germline ends. Germline V gene lookup returns CDR1 MNHNY and CDR2 SVGAGI (reference sequence). CDR3 length equals 15 residues.

This sequence joins TRBV7-2 and TRBJ2-4, with D perhaps matching TRBD1 (6 bases). V lost 5 bases, J lost 0 bases, and 23 bases lay in between. CDR3 length: 19 amino acids. Per germline, CDR1 SGHTA and CDR2 FQGNSA. The CDR3 DNA reads TGTGCCAGCAGCGGCCGACAGGACCACCCTTTTCTAGCCAAAAACATTCAGTACTTC. It yields the protein CASSGRQDHPFLAKNIQYF.

Ten or more counts support this clonotype. The chain recombines TRBV7-2 with TRBJ1-2; D is perhaps TRBD1 (5 bases). CDR3 length: 13 amino acids. Germline V gene data show CDR1 as SGHTA and CDR2 as FQGNSA. V lost 4 bases and J 4 bases, leaving 10 bases between the germline ends. CDR3 bases: TGTGCCAGCAGCTCCCGGACACCCTATGGCTACACCTTC. Translation gives CASSSRTPYGYTF. The entire variable domain, with the rest obtained from reference TRBV7-2 and TRBJ1-2, is as follows: GAGVSQSPSNKVTEKGKDVELRCDPISGHTALYWYRQSLGQGLEFLIYFQGNSAPDKSGLPSDRFSAERTGGSVSTLTIQRTQQEDSAVYLCASSSRTPYGYTFGSGTRLTVV.

The V gene is TRBV20-1, the J gene TRBJ1-5; unclear D gene. V lost 2 bases, J lost 1 base, and 6 bases lay in between. Germline loops: CDR1 DFQATT, CDR2 SNEGSKA (reference sequence). CDR3 length equals 13 residues. CDR3 bases: TGCAGTGCTAGACAGCTCAGCAATCAGCCCCAGCATTTT. Translating it yields CSARQLSNQPQHF.

The chain carries TRBV12-3 or TRBV12-4 and TRBJ2-2, with D possibly matching TRBD1 (7 bases). The CDR3 totals 15 residues. V was pared by 5 bases and J by 5 bases, with 15 bases between. The CDR3 DNA reads TGTGCCAGCAGTGTCCAGGGGGGTAGGACCGGGGAGCTGTTTTTT. Its translation: CASSVQGGRTGELFF.

This clonotype was detected a few times. This chain joins TRBV19 and TRBJ2-3; 7 bases match TRBD1. V lost 5 bases and J lost 1; bases outside the gene matches: 0. Germline V gene sequence: CDR1 LNHDA, CDR2 SQIVND (reference sequence). The CDR3 length is 13 residues. CDR3 nucleotides: TGTGCCAGTAGTCAGGGGGGCACAGATACGCAGTATTTT. Its protein product is CASSQGGTDTQYF.